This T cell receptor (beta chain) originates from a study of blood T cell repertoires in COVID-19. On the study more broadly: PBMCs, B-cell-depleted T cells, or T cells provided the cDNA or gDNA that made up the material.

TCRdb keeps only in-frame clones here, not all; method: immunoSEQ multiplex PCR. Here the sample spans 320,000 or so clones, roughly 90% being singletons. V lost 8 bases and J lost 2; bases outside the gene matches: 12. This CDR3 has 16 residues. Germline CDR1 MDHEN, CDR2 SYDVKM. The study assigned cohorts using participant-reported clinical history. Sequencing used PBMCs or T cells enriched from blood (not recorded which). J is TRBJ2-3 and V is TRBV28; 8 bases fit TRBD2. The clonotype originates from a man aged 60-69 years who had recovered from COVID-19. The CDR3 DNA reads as TGTGCCAGCTCCGTAGGCGGGAGGACCTTCACAGATACGCAGTATTTT. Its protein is CASSVGGRTFTDTQYF.